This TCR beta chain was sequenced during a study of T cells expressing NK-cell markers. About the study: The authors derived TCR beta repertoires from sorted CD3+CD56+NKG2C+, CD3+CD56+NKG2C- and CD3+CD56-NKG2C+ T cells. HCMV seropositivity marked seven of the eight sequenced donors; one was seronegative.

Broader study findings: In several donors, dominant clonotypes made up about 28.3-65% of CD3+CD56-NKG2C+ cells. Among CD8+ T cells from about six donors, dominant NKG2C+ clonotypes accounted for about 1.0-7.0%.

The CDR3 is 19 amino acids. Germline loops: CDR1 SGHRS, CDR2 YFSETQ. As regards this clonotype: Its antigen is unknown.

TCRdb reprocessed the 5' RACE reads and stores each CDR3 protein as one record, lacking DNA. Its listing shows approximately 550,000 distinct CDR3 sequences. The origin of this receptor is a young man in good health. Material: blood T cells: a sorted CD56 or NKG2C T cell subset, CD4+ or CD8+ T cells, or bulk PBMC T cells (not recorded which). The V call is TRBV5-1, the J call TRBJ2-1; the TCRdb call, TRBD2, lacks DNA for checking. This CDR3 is CASSSGLAGGPRTYNEQFF.